Listed below are T cell receptor beta chains from one sample, sequenced in a study of blood T cell repertoires in COVID-19. Assay used: immunoSEQ multiplex PCR; TCRdb lists only in-frame clones, some missing. The repertoire consists of about 210,000 clones, with approximately 86% occurring once and the leading ten covering under 13%. Specimen: PBMCs or T cells enriched from blood (not recorded which). Source of these receptors: a man younger than 30 with acute COVID-19. Each CDR3 is given with its conserved first and last residue.

TRBV19	TRBJ2-1	CASTPPGSSGANEQFF
TRBV27	TRBJ1-2	CASSSTGGYYGYTF
TRBV28	TRBJ1-1	CASSRGDGVDTEAFF
TRBV3-1/TRBV3-2	TRBJ1-6	CASSAGQTNSPLHF
TRBV5-1	TRBJ2-1	CASSSGGAHNEQFF
TRBV13	TRBJ2-1	CASSLKPSLLAGGYNEQFF
TRBV18	TRBJ1-4	CASSPRSGDEKLFF
TRBV18	TRBJ2-2	CASSLTGGFNTGELFF
TRBV30	TRBJ2-7	CAWTPTASYEQYF
TRBV5-5	TRBJ2-2	CASSSLEGAGTGELFF
TRBV12-5	TRBJ2-7	CASGHTSDPYEQYF
TRBV4-3	TRBJ1-1	CASSQKIPGKNTEAFF
TRBV4-2	TRBJ1-2	CASSQGPGGSYGYTF
TRBV28	TRBJ1-2	CASSSGQGINGYTF
TRBV7-3	TRBJ2-1	CASSKSGSHDEQFF
TRBV11-2	TRBJ2-7	CASSLVVGDNYEQYF
TRBV12-3/TRBV12-4	TRBJ1-1	CASSPGGDTEAFF
TRBV6-2/TRBV6-3	TRBJ2-7	CASSLSGTGGNEQYF
TRBV10-1	TRBJ2-1	CASGLAGTTEQFF
TRBV2	TRBJ1-4	CASSPTGAVEKLFF
TRBV7-2	TRBJ2-3	CASSPRDIRYF
TRBV11-3	TRBJ2-7	CASSSPGLAGVWEQYF
TRBV11-2	TRBJ2-7	CASSSSGTPYEQYF
TRBV30	TRBJ1-1	CAWSSGYTEAFF
TRBV28	TRBJ2-4	CASSWGRDDKNIQYF
TRBV11-2	TRBJ2-5	CASSLLAGSETQYF
TRBV14	TRBJ2-5	CASTEGLDRETQYF
TRBV28	TRBJ2-2	CASSPGGPTGELFF
TRBV12-3/TRBV12-4	TRBJ2-7	CASSLGDRGEQYF
TRBV5-1	TRBJ2-7	CASSPPGDEQYF
TRBV24-1	TRBJ2-1	CATSDLHLSGNNEQFF
TRBV7-6	TRBJ2-7	CASSLPSGVGYEQYF
TRBV7-9	TRBJ2-6	CASSLDFGANVLTF
TRBV30	TRBJ1-4	CAWSAGQGDEKLFF
TRBV25-1	TRBJ2-1	CASSEYMYEGAVEQFF